This T cell receptor (beta chain) was captured in a study of vaccination effects on CD4 cells after COVID-19. A remark on this clone: What it binds is not known.

TCRdb's table, derived via immunoSEQ multiplex PCR, lists solely in-frame clones and lacks some. Of about 40,000 clones listed, about 70% are singletons. Following 10 days of culture, CD4+ T cells were isolated. All study participants received two doses of BNT162b2 or mRNA-1273 vaccine. This receptor was identified in a human donor who received a COVID-19 vaccine. Sample: CD4+ T cells from PBMCs cultured without peptide, taken after COVID-19 vaccination.

In nucleotides, the CDR3 is TGTGCCAGTAGGGACAGGGGGCTGGTGGATACGCAGTATTTT. Residues: CASRDRGLVDTQYF. The genes are TRBV19 and TRBJ2-3; 11 bases fit TRBD1. CDR1 is LNHDA, CDR2 SQIVND, per germline (reference sequence). V shed 6 bases and J 6 bases; nucleotides not matched to a gene: 5. The CDR3 spans 14 residues.